The 12 T cell receptor beta chains in this list originate from one sample, sequenced in a study of spatial heterogeneity in lung cancer. Stated time point: sample taken at primary tumor resection. Sequencing covered unsorted whole RNA taken from tumor, nontumor lung or frozen PBMC. MiXCR was run by TCRdb on the 5' RACE reads, yielding one entry per CDR3 protein. The top ten hold 55% to 70% of the sample, which has approximately 44,000 distinct CDR3 sequences, roughly 13% seen once. Sequencing used PBMCs, obtained at surgery. These receptors were taken from a male donor with early-stage non-small cell lung cancer.

V and J are TRBV6-6 and TRBJ2-5; D ambiguous. Germline V gene data show CDR1 as MNHNY and CDR2 as SVGAGI (reference sequence). The CDR3 contains 14 residues. The germline V and J ends were trimmed by 6 bases and 6 bases, with 17 bases remaining between them. For the CDR3, the DNA is TGTGCCAGCAGCTCAGACCAGAGTGGGCAGACCCAGTACTTC. Translation: CASSSDQSGQTQYF.

This clonotype was detected only a few times. The chain employs TRBV3-1 and TRBJ1-2; D is undetermined. Looked up from germline, CDR1 is LGHDT and CDR2 is YNNKEL (reference sequence). The CDR3 consists of 14 residues. Between the trimmed V and J ends, which lost 3 bases and 6 bases, there was a span of 14 bases. The CDR3, as DNA: TGTGCCAGCAGCCAGACGGGTCTGTTGGATGGCTACACCTTC. As protein: CASSQTGLLDGYTF.

This clonotype was detected a few times. The chain uses TRBV28 and TRBJ2-1, with D possibly being TRBD1 or TRBD2 (5 bases each). The V gene lost 4 bases and the J gene lost 8 bases, with 15 bases spanning the gap. The germline V gene encodes CDR1 MDHEN and CDR2 SYDVKM. This CDR3 has 14 amino acids. The CDR3 reads CASSSRDAKYEQFF. The CDR3 DNA sequence: TGTGCCAGCAGTTCCCGGGACGCGAAATATGAGCAGTTCTTC. Drawing the rest from reference TRBV28 and TRBJ2-1, the complete variable domain is DVKVTQSSRYLVKRTGEKVFLECVQDMDHENMFWYRQDPGLGLRLIYFSYDVKMKEKGDIPEGYSVSREKKERFSLILESASTNQTSMYLCASSSRDAKYEQFFGPGTRLTVL.

A few counts support this clonotype. The chain employs TRBV7-9 and TRBJ1-2; 8 bases match TRBD1. CDR3 length: 13 residues. The germline gives CDR1 SEHNR, CDR2 FQNEAQ (reference sequence). V gave up 5 bases and J gave up 4 bases; unmatched junction bases: 3. CDR3 sequence reads: CASSRGTGYGYTF. The CDR3, as DNA: TGTGCCAGCAGCCGGGGGACAGGCTATGGCTACACCTTC.

The gene calls are TRBV10-3 and TRBJ2-2; 7 nucleotides agree with TRBD1. Losses at the gene ends were 6 bases for V and 0 bases for J; bases not matched to a gene: 4. Germline loops: CDR1 ENHRY, CDR2 SYGVKD. The CDR3 is 15 residues long. The DNA of the CDR3 is TGTGCCATCAGATCCGGGACAGCGAACACCGGGGAGCTGTTTTTT. This sequence encodes CAIRSGTANTGELFF.

This clonotype was counted many times. V and J are TRBV4-3 and TRBJ2-3, with 12 bases fitting TRBD2. Germline V CDR1 and CDR2: LGHNA, YSLEER. The CDR3 consists of 19 residues. The trim removed 0 bases at V and 5 bases at J, leaving 12 bases unmatched. The CDR3 DNA is TGCGCCAGCAGCCAAGAGCGTCTAGCGGGAGGGCACGATGGAGATACGCAGTATTTT. Amino acid sequence: CASSQERLAGGHDGDTQYF.

This clonotype was detected many times. The CDR3 region has the DNA TGTGCCAGCAGTCCTCTGACAGGGTTGACGCCCCAGCATTTT. This encodes CASSPLTGLTPQHF. V is TRBV27 and J is TRBJ1-5; 7 nucleotides align to TRBD1. CDR3 length equals 14 residues. V was pared by 5 bases and J by 9 bases, with 10 bases of the junction left unmatched. The germline gives CDR1 MNHEY, CDR2 SMNVEV (reference sequence).

This clonotype was detected many times. The rearrangement joins TRBV19 to TRBJ2-7, with 9 bases aligning to TRBD2. With 8 bases clipped from V and 0 bases from J, the junction kept 5 bases outside the gene matches. Germline V gene lookup returns CDR1 LNHDA and CDR2 SQIVND (reference sequence). This CDR3 is 14 amino acids long. Here the CDR3 reads CASSVAGASYEQYF. In nucleotides, the CDR3 is TGTGCCAGTTCGGTAGCGGGAGCCTCCTACGAGCAGTACTTC.

Ten or more counts support this clonotype. The rearrangement joins TRBV5-1 to TRBJ2-1; unclear D gene. Germline CDR1 is SGHRS and CDR2 is YFSETQ. This CDR3 region has 13 residues. V shed 4 bases and J shed 12 bases, with 17 bases lying between them. The CDR3 nucleotides are TGCGCCAGCAGCGCGGACGGAATACTTAGGCAGTTCTTC. As protein: CASSADGILRQFF.

This chain links TRBV5-6 with TRBJ2-2, with TRBD1 matching 8 bases. The CDR3 spans 16 residues. In germline, CDR1 is SGHDT, CDR2 YYEEEE. Unmatched junction bases numbered 5, after V lost 0 bases and J lost 4 bases. The CDR3 bases are TGTGCCAGCAGCTTGGAATACAGGGGGACCACCGGGGAGCTGTTTTTT. Protein sequence: CASSLEYRGTTGELFF.

V is TRBV2 and J is TRBJ2-5; 7 bases agree with TRBD1. V gave up 2 bases and J gave up 1 base; unmatched junction bases: 4. The CDR3 contains 15 residues. Germline values: CDR1 SNHLY, CDR2 FYNNEI. The CDR3 nucleotides read TGTGCCAGCAGTGAATCTACAGGGGTCCAAGAGACCCAGTACTTC. This translates into CASSESTGVQETQYF.

CDR3 amino acids: CASSQDNRGYTGELFF. The CDR3 DNA is TGCGCCAGCAGCCAAGATAACAGGGGGTACACCGGGGAGCTGTTTTTT. The chain is built from TRBV4-1 and TRBJ2-2; 8 bases align to TRBD1. V trimming: 0 bases; J trimming: 3 bases; junction bases outside the gene matches: 3. Germline lookup yields CDR1 MGHRA and CDR2 YSYEKL. The CDR3 runs to 16 residues.